This entry describes one T cell receptor (beta chain). Its target is not known. cDNA encoding TCR beta was synthesized via 5'RACE template switching incorporating UMIs. For each CDR3 protein, TCRdb gives one entry from its re-call of the 5' RACE reads, without DNA. In all, the sample yields about 460,000 distinct CDR3 sequences. These data belong to a study of T cells expressing NK-cell markers. Study-level results: In a handful of donors, dominant clonotypes made up roughly 25-60.1% of CD3+CD56-NKG2C+ cells. In a group of several donors, dominant NKG2C+ clonotypes represented 1.0-7.0% of CD8+ T cells.

Germline CDR1 reads LNHDA; CDR2 reads SQIVND (reference sequence). This CDR3 has 12 amino acids. The sequencing sample was made of blood T cells: a sorted CD56 or NKG2C T cell subset, CD4+ or CD8+ T cells, or bulk PBMC T cells (not recorded which). The origin of this receptor is a woman between 45 and 60 years old in good health. This chain links TRBV19 with TRBJ2-1; TCRdb's D call of TRBD2 is untestable without DNA. The CDR3 reads CASSRLAGERFF. Complete variable domain (other parts from reference TRBV19 and TRBJ2-1): DGGITQSPKYLFRKEGQNVTLSCEQNLNHDAMYWYRQDPGQGLRLIYYSQIVNDFQKGDIAEGYSVSREKKESFPLTVTSAQKNPTAFYLCASSRLAGERFFGPGTRLTVL.